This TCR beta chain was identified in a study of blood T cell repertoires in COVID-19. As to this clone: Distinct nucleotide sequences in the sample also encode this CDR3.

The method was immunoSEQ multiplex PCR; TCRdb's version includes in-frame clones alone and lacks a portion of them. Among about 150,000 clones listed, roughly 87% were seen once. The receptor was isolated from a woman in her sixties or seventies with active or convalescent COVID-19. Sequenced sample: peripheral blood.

In DNA form, the CDR3 reads TGTGCCAGCTCACCTGGAGAGGGTGGGAACTATGGCTACACCTTC. It codes for CASSPGEGGNYGYTF. The chain couples TRBV18 to TRBJ1-2; D remains ambiguous. Germline assignment: CDR1 KGHSH and CDR2 LQKENI. V was pared by 3 bases and J by 2 bases, with 13 bases between. The length of the CDR3 is 15 residues.